Described below is a single TCR beta chain sequence and its context. Its antigen is unidentified. This record belongs to a study of T cell responses to AZD1222 COVID-19 vaccine. Findings and limits, study-wide: AZD1222 recipients seropositive at baseline numbered only five to seven. Spike-specific TCRs gained breadth and depth after people received two AZD1222 doses. Donors were mostly white British, more females; clonal diversity possibly underestimated. Repertoire sampling happened only post peak T cell response.

Produced via immunoSEQ multiplex PCR; TCRdb's table is partial and in-frame only. The table has under 80,000 clones, 84% seen once. The ends were cut back, 3 bases at V and 5 bases at J, with 14 bases in the middle. The CDR3 contains 16 residues. CDR1 is SGHVS, CDR2 FQNEAQ, per germline. The specimen comprised peripheral blood, sampled on day 0 of AZD1222 vaccination. The rearrangement joins TRBV7-8 to TRBJ1-6; D is possibly TRBD1 (5 bases). The sequence derives from an adult in good health. The CDR3 spells CASSFTSRVDNSPLHF. CDR3 sequence (DNA): TGTGCCAGCAGCTTTACTTCCAGGGTAGATAATTCACCCCTCCACTTT.